The entry that follows covers one TCR beta chain sequence. Its specificity is unknown. This record belongs to a study of CD8+ T cells in alopecia areata. The CDR3 loop spans 15 amino acids. V was cut by 3 bases and J by 1 base, with 12 bases left in between. Germline CDR1 reads MNHEY; CDR2 reads SMNVEV (reference sequence). RNA, once extracted, was reverse transcribed into cDNA for use as the sequencing template. The data were produced by immunoSEQ multiplex PCR, yet TCRdb's version contains in-frame clones alone and is incomplete. The repertoire includes about 150,000 clones, 55% of them detected once, and 4% to 5.5% sits in the top ten. Study findings and constraints: Shared TCR sequences were less clear between patients than in mice, possibly partly from HLA diversity. Sequencing of scalp samples also includes resident alphabeta T cells from normal skin.

The sample was CD4+ T cells sorted from blood. This sequence was found in a human donor in good health. The chain combines TRBV27 with TRBJ1-1; D gene ambiguous. The CDR3 reads CASSFMGLANTEAFF. In DNA form, the CDR3 reads TGTGCCAGCAGTTTTATGGGGTTAGCGAACACTGAAGCTTTCTTT.